This T cell receptor beta chain came from a study of identical twins. Study-level findings and limits: The models systematically underestimated how much out-of-frame TCR alpha was shared in monozygotic twins.

TCRdb redid the calling of the 5' RACE reads with MiXCR, one entry per CDR3 protein. The repertoire holds about 720,000 distinct CDR3 sequences, with 18% as singletons. The table lists this clonotype with a few counts. The antigen remains unidentified. The ends lost 1 base at V and 1 base at J; junction bases unmatched: 2. The CDR3 is 15 amino acids. Germline lookup yields CDR1 SGHTA and CDR2 FQGTGA. This same sample was also taken into another study, of T cells expressing NK-cell markers. That source adds: In the group of eight sequenced donors, seven were HCMV-seropositive and one was seronegative. In a group of about six donors, dominant NKG2C+ clonotypes represented about 1.0-8% of CD8+ T cells.

The chain is built from TRBV7-3 and TRBJ2-7; 9 bases line up with TRBD1. The specimen was PBMCs. This clonotype was obtained from a woman aged 18-29 years in good health. In DNA form, the CDR3 reads TGTGCCAGCAGCTTAATGACAGGGGGGTCCTACGAGCAGTACTTC. This encodes CASSLMTGGSYEQYF.